One sample yielded the 5 T cell receptor beta chains listed below, sequenced in a study of regulatory T cells in long-lasting Graves disease. TCR beta libraries were built with iRepertoire HTBI primers and Arm-PCR of CDR3 regions. TCRdb called the multiplex PCR reads again in MiXCR, with one record for every CDR3 protein. This sample has over 350,000 distinct CDR3 sequences, with around 21% found just once. The time point denotes: persistent/refractory GD, antithyroid drugs over 5 years with positive TRAb. RNA isolated from PBMCs was used to make the TCR library. The sample was peripheral blood mononuclear cells (PBMCs), taken when the disease was refractory, from a patient treated with antithyroid drugs. The receptors originated from a female donor with Graves disease.

There are many counts of this clonotype. The rearrangement links TRBV7-2 to TRBJ2-2; the match to TRBD1 covers 11 bases. This CDR3 contains 15 residues. Trimming at V came to 0 bases and at J to 7 bases, leaving 1 base not matched to a gene. CDR1 is SGHTA, CDR2 FQGNSA, per germline. The CDR3 spells CASSLAGQGVGELFF. DNA for the CDR3: TGTGCCAGCAGCTTAGCGGGACAGGGGGTCGGGGAGCTGTTTTTT.

At least ten counts were recorded for this clonotype. The chain is built from TRBV15 and TRBJ2-6; D gene ambiguous. Germline V lookup: CDR1 LNHNV, CDR2 YYDKDF (reference sequence). Trimming shortened V by 2 bases and J by 4 bases, and 9 bases separated the two germline ends. The CDR3 consists of 15 residues. The CDR3 reads CATSRRSLGANVLTF. CDR3 coding DNA: TGTGCCACCAGCAGAAGGAGCTTGGGGGCCAACGTCCTGACTTTC.

This clonotype was counted ten times or more. This sequence joins TRBV18 and TRBJ2-6; D uncertain. V was cut by 3 bases and J by 0 bases, with 6 bases left in between. CDR1 and CDR2 from the germline V gene are KGHSH and LQKENI. The CDR3 length is 15 residues. CDR3 in amino acids: CASSPPSSGANVLTF. In DNA form, the CDR3 reads TGTGCCAGCTCACCCCCTTCCTCTGGGGCCAACGTCCTGACTTTC.

This clonotype was detected many times. The genes are TRBV12-3 or TRBV12-4 and TRBJ1-1; D is unresolved. This CDR3 comprises 14 residues. The V and J ends lost 2 bases and 3 bases respectively, with 10 bases between them. This CDR3 is CASSLRAVYTEAFF. CDR3 DNA: TGTGCCAGCAGTTTAAGGGCAGTATACACTGAAGCTTTCTTT.

The chain carries TRBV10-3 and TRBJ1-5, with TRBD1 matching 7 bases. With V trimmed by 3 bases and J by 6 bases, 5 bases remained unmatched. The germline CDR1 and CDR2 sequences are ENHRY and SYGVKD. CDR3 length: 14 residues. The CDR3 coding sequence is TGTGCCATCAGTGATGGGGCAGGGGGTCAGCCCCAGCATTTT. This sequence encodes CAISDGAGGQPQHF.